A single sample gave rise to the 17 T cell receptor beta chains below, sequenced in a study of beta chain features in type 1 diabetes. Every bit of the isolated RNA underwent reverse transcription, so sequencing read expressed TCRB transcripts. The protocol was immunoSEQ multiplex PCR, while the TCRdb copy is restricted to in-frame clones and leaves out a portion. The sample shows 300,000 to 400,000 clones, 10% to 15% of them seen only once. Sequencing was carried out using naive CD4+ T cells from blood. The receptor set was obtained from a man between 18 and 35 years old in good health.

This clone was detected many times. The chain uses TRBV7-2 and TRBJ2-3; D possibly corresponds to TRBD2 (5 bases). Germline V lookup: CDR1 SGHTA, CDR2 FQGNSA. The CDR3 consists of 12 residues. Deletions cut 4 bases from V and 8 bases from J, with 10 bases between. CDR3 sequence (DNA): TGTGCCAGCAGCTCCCTCGGAGGTACGCAGTATTTT. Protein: CASSSLGGTQYF.

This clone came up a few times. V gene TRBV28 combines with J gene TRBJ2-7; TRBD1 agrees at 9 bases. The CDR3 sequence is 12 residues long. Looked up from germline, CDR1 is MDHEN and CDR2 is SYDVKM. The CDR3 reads CAVQGAAYEQYF. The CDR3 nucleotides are TGTGCTGTACAGGGGGCGGCCTACGAGCAGTACTTC.

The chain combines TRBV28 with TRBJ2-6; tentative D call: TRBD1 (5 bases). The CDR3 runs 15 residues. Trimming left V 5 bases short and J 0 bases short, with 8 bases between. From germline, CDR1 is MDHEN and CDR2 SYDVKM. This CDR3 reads CASSTTDSGANVLTF. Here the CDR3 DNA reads TGTGCCAGCAGTACGACAGACTCTGGGGCCAACGTCCTGACTTTC. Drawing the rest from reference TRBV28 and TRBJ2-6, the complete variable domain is DVKVTQSSRYLVKRTGEKVFLECVQDMDHENMFWYRQDPGLGLRLIYFSYDVKMKEKGDIPEGYSVSREKKERFSLILESASTNQTSMYLCASSTTDSGANVLTFGAGSRLTVL.

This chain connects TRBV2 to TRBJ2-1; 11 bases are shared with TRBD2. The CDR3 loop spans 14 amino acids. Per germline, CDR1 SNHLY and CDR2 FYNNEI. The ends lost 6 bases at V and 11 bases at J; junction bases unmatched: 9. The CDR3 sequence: CASRSSGGFYKQFF. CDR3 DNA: TGTGCCAGCAGATCTAGCGGGGGGTTCTATAAGCAGTTCTTC.

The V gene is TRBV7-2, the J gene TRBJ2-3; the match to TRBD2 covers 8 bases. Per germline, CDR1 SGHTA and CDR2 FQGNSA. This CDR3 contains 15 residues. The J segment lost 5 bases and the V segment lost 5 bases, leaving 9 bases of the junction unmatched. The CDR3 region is CASSRPTSDQDTQYF. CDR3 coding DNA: TGTGCCAGCAGCAGACCGACTAGCGATCAAGATACGCAGTATTTT. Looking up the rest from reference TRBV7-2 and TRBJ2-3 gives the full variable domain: GAGVSQSPSNKVTEKGKDVELRCDPISGHTALYWYRQSLGQGLEFLIYFQGNSAPDKSGLPSDRFSAERTGGSVSTLTIQRTQQEDSAVYLCASSRPTSDQDTQYFGPGTRLTVL.

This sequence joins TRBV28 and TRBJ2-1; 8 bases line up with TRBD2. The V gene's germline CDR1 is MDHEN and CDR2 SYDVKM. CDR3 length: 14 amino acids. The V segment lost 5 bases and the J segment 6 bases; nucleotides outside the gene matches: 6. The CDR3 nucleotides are TGTGCCAGCAGTGATCCCGGGAGGGCCAATGAGCAGTTCTTC. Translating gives CASSDPGRANEQFF.

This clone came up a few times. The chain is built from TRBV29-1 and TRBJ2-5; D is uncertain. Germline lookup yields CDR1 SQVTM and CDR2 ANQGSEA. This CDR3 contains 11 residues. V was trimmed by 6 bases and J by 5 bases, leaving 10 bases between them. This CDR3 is CSVRVAETQYF. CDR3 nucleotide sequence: TGCAGCGTCCGGGTCGCCGAGACCCAGTACTTC.

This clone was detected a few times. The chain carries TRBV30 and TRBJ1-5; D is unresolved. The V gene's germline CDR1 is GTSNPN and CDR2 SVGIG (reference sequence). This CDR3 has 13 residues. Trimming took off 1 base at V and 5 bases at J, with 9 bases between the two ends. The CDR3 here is CAWSALLDQPQHF. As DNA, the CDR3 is TGTGCCTGGAGTGCCCTATTAGATCAGCCCCAGCATTTT.

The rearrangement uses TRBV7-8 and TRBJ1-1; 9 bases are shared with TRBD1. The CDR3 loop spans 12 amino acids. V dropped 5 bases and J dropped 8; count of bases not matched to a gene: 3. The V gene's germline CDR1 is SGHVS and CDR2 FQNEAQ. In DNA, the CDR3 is TGTGCCAGCAGCCACGACAGGGGGGAAGCTTTCTTT. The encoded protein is CASSHDRGEAFF.

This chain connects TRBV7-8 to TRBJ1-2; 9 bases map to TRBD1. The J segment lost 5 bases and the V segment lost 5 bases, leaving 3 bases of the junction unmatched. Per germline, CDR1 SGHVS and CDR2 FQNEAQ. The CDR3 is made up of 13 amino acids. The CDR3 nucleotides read TGTGCCAGCAGCCCCGGACAGGGGTATGGCTACACCTTC. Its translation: CASSPGQGYGYTF.

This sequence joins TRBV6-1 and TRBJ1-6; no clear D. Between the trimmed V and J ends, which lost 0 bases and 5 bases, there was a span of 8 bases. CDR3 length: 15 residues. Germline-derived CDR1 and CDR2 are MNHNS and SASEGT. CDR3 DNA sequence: TGTGCCAGCAGTGAAGCCTACAGAAATAATTCACCCCTCCACTTT. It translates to CASSEAYRNNSPLHF.

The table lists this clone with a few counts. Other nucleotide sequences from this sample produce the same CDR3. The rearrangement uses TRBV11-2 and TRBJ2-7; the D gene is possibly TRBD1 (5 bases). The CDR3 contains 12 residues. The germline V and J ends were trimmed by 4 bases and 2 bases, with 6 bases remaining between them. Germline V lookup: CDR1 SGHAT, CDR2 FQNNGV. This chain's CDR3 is CASSSGTYEQYF. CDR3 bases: TGTGCCAGCAGCTCAGGGACCTACGAGCAGTACTTC.

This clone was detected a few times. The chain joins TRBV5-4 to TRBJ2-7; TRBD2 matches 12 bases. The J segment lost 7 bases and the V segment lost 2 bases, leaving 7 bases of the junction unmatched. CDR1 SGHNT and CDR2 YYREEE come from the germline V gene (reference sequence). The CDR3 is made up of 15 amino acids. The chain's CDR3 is CASSFPSGRAREQYF. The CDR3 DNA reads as TGTGCCAGCAGCTTTCCTAGCGGGAGGGCCCGGGAGCAGTACTTC.

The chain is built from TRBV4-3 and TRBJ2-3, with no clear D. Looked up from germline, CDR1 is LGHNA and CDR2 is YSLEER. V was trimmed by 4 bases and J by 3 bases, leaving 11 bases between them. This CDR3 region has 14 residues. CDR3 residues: CASSRVSQTDTQYF. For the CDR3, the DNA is TGCGCCAGCAGCCGAGTAAGCCAAACAGATACGCAGTATTTT.

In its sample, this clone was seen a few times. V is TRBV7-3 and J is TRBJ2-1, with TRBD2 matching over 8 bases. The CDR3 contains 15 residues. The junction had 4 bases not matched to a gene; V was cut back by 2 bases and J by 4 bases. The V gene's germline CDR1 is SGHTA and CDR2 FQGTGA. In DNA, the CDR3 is TGTGCCAGCAGCTTATCCGGGACTAGATACAATGAGCAGTTCTTC. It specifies CASSLSGTRYNEQFF.

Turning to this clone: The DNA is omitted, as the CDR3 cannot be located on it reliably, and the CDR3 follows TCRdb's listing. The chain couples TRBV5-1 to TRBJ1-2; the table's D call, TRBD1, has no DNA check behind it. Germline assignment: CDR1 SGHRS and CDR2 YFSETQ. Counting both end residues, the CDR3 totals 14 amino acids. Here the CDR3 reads CASSFGPGFRGYTF.

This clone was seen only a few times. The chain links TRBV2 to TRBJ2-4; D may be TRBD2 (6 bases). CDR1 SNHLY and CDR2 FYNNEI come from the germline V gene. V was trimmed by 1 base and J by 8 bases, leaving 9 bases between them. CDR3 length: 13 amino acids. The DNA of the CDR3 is TGTGCCAGCAGTGAAGTTCAGCGGGACATTCAGTACTTC. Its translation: CASSEVQRDIQYF.